The 27 T cell receptor beta chains below were found in one sample sequenced in a study of OX40 agonist ivuxolimab in advanced cancers. Measured with immunoSEQ multiplex PCR; TCRdb has only the in-frame clones, and not every one. The table includes roughly 14,000 clones, around two thirds detected once. The sequencing used CD4+ or CD8+ T cells sorted from blood, collected in a trial of the OX40 agonist ivuxolimab. Every receptor here comes from an adult with an advanced solid tumor such as melanoma, head and neck, liver or kidney cancer.

The chain couples TRBV29-1 to TRBJ2-7; 7 positions match TRBD2. V trimming: 3 bases; J trimming: 4 bases; junction bases outside the gene matches: 9. CDR1 SQVTM and CDR2 ANQGSEA come from the germline V gene. The CDR3 contains 14 residues. The CDR3 loop is CSVDGGGRGYEQYF. CDR3 nucleotide sequence: TGCAGCGTTGACGGGGGAGGGCGGGGGTACGAGCAGTACTTC.

The chain couples TRBV5-8 to TRBJ2-3; D is perhaps TRBD1 (5 bases). The CDR3 totals 13 residues. V was cut by 4 bases and J by 4 bases, with 10 bases left in between. The germline CDR1 and CDR2 sequences are SGHTS and YDEGEE. The CDR3 is CASSATAPDTQYF. Here the CDR3 DNA reads TGTGCCAGCAGCGCGACAGCTCCAGATACGCAGTATTTT.

This clone is medium-sized by share. The chain joins TRBV13 to TRBJ1-2; D perhaps matches TRBD1 (5 bases). Germline V gene data show CDR1 as PRHDT and CDR2 as FYEKMQ (reference sequence). This CDR3 has 12 amino acids. The V end was cut by 3 bases, the J end by 10 bases, with 12 bases between. CDR3 coding DNA: TGTGCCAGCAGCTTGCAGGGTGTTTTCTACACCTTC. It encodes CASSLQGVFYTF.

The rearrangement links TRBV7-9 to TRBJ2-7; unclear D gene. Looked up from germline, CDR1 is SEHNR and CDR2 is FQNEAQ (reference sequence). Trimming removed 3 bases from V and 6 bases from J, with 9 bases in between. The CDR3 length is 12 residues. CDR3 in DNA: TGTGCCAGCAGCTTCCTGGCTCCCGAGCAGTACTTC. Translated: CASSFLAPEQYF.

The CDR3 here is CASSGGASNEQFF. DNA of the CDR3: TGTGCCAGCAGCGGGGGGGCCTCCAATGAGCAGTTCTTC. This chain links TRBV7-9 with TRBJ2-1; TRBD2 might be the D (7 bases). The ends were cut back, 5 bases at V and 6 bases at J, with 11 bases in the middle. The length of the CDR3 is 13 residues. The V gene's germline CDR1 is SEHNR and CDR2 FQNEAQ (reference sequence).

The CDR3 DNA reads as TGTGCCAGCAGCTTTGGGTCCCCGGGACAGGGATCCTACGAGCAGTACTTC. Translation: CASSFGSPGQGSYEQYF. The chain employs TRBV13 and TRBJ2-7; 9 bases align to TRBD1. V lost 3 bases, J lost 1 base, and 10 bases stayed unmatched. This CDR3 has 17 residues. Germline V CDR1 and CDR2: PRHDT, FYEKMQ (reference sequence).

The gene calls are TRBV4-1 and TRBJ2-2; D is uncertain. Germline CDR1 MGHRA, CDR2 YSYEKL. Trimming removed 1 base from V and 3 bases from J, with 18 bases in between. The CDR3 totals 18 residues. Written as DNA, the CDR3 is TGCGCCAGCAGCCAAGGAACCTCGCCCCCACGAGACACCGGGGAGCTGTTTTTT. Amino acids: CASSQGTSPPRDTGELFF.

The genes are TRBV11-1 and TRBJ2-3; tentative D call: TRBD2 (6 bases). The length of the CDR3 is 14 residues. V was cut by 8 bases and J by 3 bases, with 15 bases left in between. CDR1 is SGHAT, CDR2 FQDESV, per germline (reference sequence). In DNA form, the CDR3 reads TGTGCCAGCGGATTTGGAGGGTTAACAGATACGCAGTATTTT. It encodes CASGFGGLTDTQYF.

This chain connects TRBV11-1 to TRBJ1-4; D is unresolved. Trimming pared 5 bases from V and 1 base from J, leaving 5 bases between. Looked up from germline, CDR1 is SGHAT and CDR2 is FQDESV (reference sequence). The CDR3 is 13 residues long. The CDR3 protein is CASSPGTNEKLFF. The CDR3 DNA reads TGTGCCAGCAGCCCCGGAACTAATGAAAAACTGTTTTTT.

The chain has TRBV6-4 and TRBJ2-3; D may match TRBD1 or TRBD2 (6 bases each). Trimming left V 0 bases short and J 5 bases short, with 15 bases between. The V gene's germline CDR1 is MRHNA and CDR2 SNTAGT. The CDR3 sequence is 16 residues long. The CDR3: CASSDSGGGEVDTQYF. In DNA form, the CDR3 reads TGTGCCAGCAGTGACTCCGGGGGCGGGGAGGTAGATACGCAGTATTTT.

This clone is labeled medium-sized (0.01 to 0.1%). The genes are TRBV7-9 and TRBJ2-7; 7 bases are a match to TRBD1. Trimming cost V 5 bases and J 4 bases; bases outside gene matches: 11. Germline loops: CDR1 SEHNR, CDR2 FQNEAQ (reference sequence). This CDR3 is 15 amino acids long. The CDR3 coding sequence is TGTGCCAGCAGCGCCCCCGGGACAGAGAGTTACGAGCAGTACTTC. Its protein is CASSAPGTESYEQYF.

This clone is deemed medium-sized. The chain employs TRBV27 and TRBJ2-7, with a possible D match to TRBD1 (5 bases). CDR3 length: 12 amino acids. V lost 6 bases and J 6 bases, leaving 12 bases between the germline ends. Germline V gene sequence: CDR1 MNHEY, CDR2 SMNVEV (reference sequence). The CDR3 DNA reads TGTGCCAGCAGGACAGCCGGCGGCGAGCAGTACTTC. Protein sequence: CASRTAGGEQYF.

This clone turned up a few times. V and J are TRBV27 and TRBJ2-3; a possible D gene is TRBD1 (5 bases). The CDR3 spans 14 residues. Germline CDR1 is MNHEY and CDR2 is SMNVEV (reference sequence). V lost 6 bases, J lost 0 bases, and 10 bases lay in between. The CDR3 DNA is TGTGCCAGCAGACCAACAGGCAGCACAGATACGCAGTATTTT. It is translated as CASRPTGSTDTQYF.

In this sample, this clone turned up once. The V call is TRBV4-1, the J call TRBJ2-7, with 10 bases identical to TRBD1. The CDR3 loop spans 17 amino acids. Per the germline V gene, CDR1 is MGHRA and CDR2 is YSYEKL. Trimming took 0 bases from V and 3 from J; bases not matched to a gene: 8. In DNA, the CDR3 is TGCGCCAGCAGCCAAGACGGGAGGACAGGGGGGTTCTACGAGCAGTACTTC. Translated: CASSQDGRTGGFYEQYF.

This rearrangement joins TRBV6-1 to TRBJ2-1, with D hard to call. Germline loops: CDR1 MNHNS, CDR2 SASEGT. The CDR3 runs to 15 residues. Trimming removed 4 bases at V and 5 bases at J, with 15 bases between. The CDR3 region has the DNA TGTGCCAGCAGTGTGCCGGTTGACCTGAACAATGAGCAGTTCTTC. This encodes CASSVPVDLNNEQFF.

This sequence joins TRBV11-1 and TRBJ1-4, with D perhaps TRBD1 (6 bases). The germline CDR1 and CDR2 sequences are SGHAT and FQDESV (reference sequence). Trimming pared 1 base from V and 0 bases from J, leaving 12 bases between. This CDR3 is 17 amino acids long. The CDR3 protein is CASSLVPDSPTNEKLFF. The CDR3 DNA reads TGTGCCAGCAGCTTAGTCCCGGACAGCCCAACTAATGAAAAACTGTTTTTT.

The rearrangement uses TRBV11-2 and TRBJ2-7; TRBD2 is a possible D gene (7 bases). The CDR3 runs 15 residues. The germline gives CDR1 SGHAT, CDR2 FQNNGV. V shed 1 base and J shed 4 bases, with 14 bases lying between them. The CDR3 bases are TGTGCCAGCAGCTTAGCTGGGGGGGGCCGGTACGAGCAGTACTTC. Translated, it gives CASSLAGGGRYEQYF.

J is TRBJ2-7 and V is TRBV11-3; the D gene could be TRBD1 or TRBD2 (5 bases each). V was clipped by 5 bases and J by 2 bases, with 16 bases between them. Germline CDR1 SGHNT, CDR2 YENEEA. This CDR3 region has 15 residues. CDR3 nucleotide sequence: TGTGCCAGCAGCCACTCGGGGCAGGGTACCTACGAGCAGTACTTC. This sequence encodes CASSHSGQGTYEQYF.

The chain carries TRBV6-5 and TRBJ2-7; D not certain. The ends were cut back, 0 bases at V and 6 bases at J, with 6 bases in the middle. This CDR3 contains 12 residues. The germline V gene encodes CDR1 MNHEY and CDR2 SVGAGI. Written as DNA, the CDR3 is TGTGCCAGCAGTTACTCAGGGTTCGAGCAGTACTTC. Protein sequence: CASSYSGFEQYF.

The chain recombines TRBV2 with TRBJ1-4; D is undetermined. The CDR3 length is 14 residues. Trimming stripped 5 bases from V and 2 bases from J, with 9 bases between. Germline V CDR1 and CDR2: SNHLY, FYNNEI. The chain's CDR3 is CASSTPDTNEKLFF. The CDR3 nucleotides are TGTGCCAGCAGTACCCCGGACACTAATGAAAAACTGTTTTTT.

The gene calls are TRBV11-2 and TRBJ2-2; TRBD2 matches 8 bases. Germline assignment: CDR1 SGHAT and CDR2 FQNNGV. The length of the CDR3 is 18 residues. V lost 4 bases and J lost 1; bases outside the gene matches: 11. DNA for the CDR3: TGTGCCAGCAGCTCCCTCCTCCGGGCGGGGGGGAACACCGGGGAGCTGTTTTTT. Its protein is CASSSLLRAGGNTGELFF.

The gene calls are TRBV29-1 and TRBJ2-3; 7 nucleotides match TRBD1. Losses at the gene ends were 1 base for V and 0 bases for J; bases not matched to a gene: 7. The germline V gene encodes CDR1 SQVTM and CDR2 ANQGSEA. This CDR3 contains 16 residues. The CDR3 sequence is CSVEGIVRGSTDTQYF. The CDR3 nucleotides read TGCAGCGTTGAAGGGATCGTCAGGGGGAGCACAGATACGCAGTATTTT.

The gene calls are TRBV6-6 and TRBJ2-7; 10 bases align to TRBD2. There are 15 residues in the CDR3. The V gene's germline CDR1 is MNHNY and CDR2 SVGAGI (reference sequence). V was pared by 0 bases and J by 2 bases, with 1 base of the junction left unmatched. The CDR3 DNA reads as TGTGCCAGCAGTTACTCCAGCGGGGGGGCCTACGAGCAGTACTTC. Amino acid sequence: CASSYSSGGAYEQYF.

By share, this clone ranks as medium-sized. This chain joins TRBV27 and TRBJ2-7; 10 bases are shared with TRBD1. The germline CDR1 and CDR2 sequences are MNHEY and SMNVEV (reference sequence). The V and J ends lost 4 bases and 5 bases, in that order; junction bases with no gene match: 11. This CDR3 region has 16 residues. The CDR3 bases are TGTGCCAGCAGTTCATTCCCCGGGACAGGGGTCCACGAGCAGTACTTC. Its protein is CASSSFPGTGVHEQYF.

The chain couples TRBV5-6 to TRBJ2-7; 9 bases are shared with TRBD1. With V trimmed by 2 bases and J by 12 bases, 3 bases remained unmatched. CDR1 and CDR2 from the germline V gene are SGHDT and YYEEEE. The CDR3 consists of 11 residues. CDR3 in amino acids: CASSLGTGLYF. CDR3 in DNA: TGTGCCAGCAGCTTAGGGACAGGGTTGTACTTC.

V and J are TRBV7-6 and TRBJ2-7; TRBD2 agrees at 9 bases. With V trimmed by 5 bases and J by 3 bases, 5 bases remained unmatched. CDR3 size: 14 residues. The germline CDR1 and CDR2 sequences are SGHVS and FNYEAQ. The CDR3 loop is CASSHQTSGYEQYF. The CDR3 coding sequence is TGTGCCAGCAGCCACCAGACTAGCGGCTACGAGCAGTACTTC.

This chain joins TRBV7-8 and TRBJ2-1, with unresolved D. V lost 3 bases to trimming and J lost 0 bases, with 9 bases between them. In germline, CDR1 is SGHVS, CDR2 FQNEAQ. The CDR3 runs 15 residues. The CDR3: CASSFRLSSYNEQFF. CDR3 sequence (DNA): TGTGCCAGCAGCTTCCGGCTGAGCTCCTACAATGAGCAGTTCTTC.